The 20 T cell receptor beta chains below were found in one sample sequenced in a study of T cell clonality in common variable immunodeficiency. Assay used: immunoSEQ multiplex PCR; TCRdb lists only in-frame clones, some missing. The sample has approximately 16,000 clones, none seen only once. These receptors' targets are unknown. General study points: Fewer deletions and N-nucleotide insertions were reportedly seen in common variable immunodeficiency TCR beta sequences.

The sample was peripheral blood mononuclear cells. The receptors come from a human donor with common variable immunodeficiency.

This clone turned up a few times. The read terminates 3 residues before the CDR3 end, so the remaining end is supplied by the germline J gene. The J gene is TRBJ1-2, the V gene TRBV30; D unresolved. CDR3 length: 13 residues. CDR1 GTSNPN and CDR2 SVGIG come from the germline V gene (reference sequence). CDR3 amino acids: CAWSGQSAGGYTF. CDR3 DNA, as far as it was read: TGTGCCTGGAGTGGGCAGTCGGCGGGGGGC.

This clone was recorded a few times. This CDR3 reads CASSVDTTLQETQYF. The covered CDR3 bases are TGTGCCAGCAGCGTGGACACTACCTTACAAGAGACC. V usage is TRBV7-2 and J usage is TRBJ2-5; perhaps TRBD1 as D (5 bases). The read is 3 residues too short to cover the CDR3 end, so that end is filled in from the germline J gene. The germline CDR1 and CDR2 sequences are SGHTA and FQGNSA. The CDR3 covers 15 residues. Trimming pared 5 bases from V and 2 bases from J, leaving 15 bases between.

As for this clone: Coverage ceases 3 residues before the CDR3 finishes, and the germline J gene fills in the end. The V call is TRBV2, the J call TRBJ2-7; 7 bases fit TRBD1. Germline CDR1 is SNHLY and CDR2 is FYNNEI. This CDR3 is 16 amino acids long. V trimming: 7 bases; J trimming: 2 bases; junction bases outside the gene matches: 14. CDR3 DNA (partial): TGTGCCAGCACCTCCATCGACAGGGCGGGTGCCTACGAG. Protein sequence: CASTSIDRAGAYE. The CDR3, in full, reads CASTSIDRAGAYEQYF. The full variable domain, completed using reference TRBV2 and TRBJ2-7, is EPEVTQTPSHQVTQMGQEVILRCVPISNHLYFYWYRQILGQKVEFLVSFYNNEISEKSEIFDDQFSVERPDGSNFTLKIRSTKLEDSAMYFCASTSIDRAGAYEQYFGPGTRLTVT.

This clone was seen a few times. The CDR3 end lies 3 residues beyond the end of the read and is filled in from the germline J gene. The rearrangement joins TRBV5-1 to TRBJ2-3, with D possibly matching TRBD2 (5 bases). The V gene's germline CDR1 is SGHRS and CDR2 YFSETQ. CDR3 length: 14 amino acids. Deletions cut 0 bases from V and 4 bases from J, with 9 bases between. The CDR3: CASSLVQRADTQYF. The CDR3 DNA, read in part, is TGCGCCAGCAGCTTGGTTCAGAGGGCAGATACG.

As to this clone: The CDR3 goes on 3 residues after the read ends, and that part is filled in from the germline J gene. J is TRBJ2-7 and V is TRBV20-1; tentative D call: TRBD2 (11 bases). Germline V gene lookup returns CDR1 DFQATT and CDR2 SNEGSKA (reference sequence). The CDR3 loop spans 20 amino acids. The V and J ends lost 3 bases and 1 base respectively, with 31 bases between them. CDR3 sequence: CSASRQGAGVAGGISYEQYF. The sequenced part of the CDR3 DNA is TGCAGTGCTAGCAGACAGGGGGCTGGGGTAGCGGGGGGGATTTCCTACGAG.

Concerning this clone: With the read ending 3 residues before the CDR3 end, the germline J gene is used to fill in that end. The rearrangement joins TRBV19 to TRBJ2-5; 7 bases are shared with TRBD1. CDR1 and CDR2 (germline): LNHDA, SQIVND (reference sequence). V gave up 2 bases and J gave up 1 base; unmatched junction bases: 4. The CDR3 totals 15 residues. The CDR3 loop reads CASSITGASQETQYF. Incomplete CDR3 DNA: TGTGCCAGTAGTATAACAGGGGCAAGCCAAGAGACC.

The CDR3 here is CASSGRTATDNEQFF. The covered CDR3 bases are TGTGCCAGCAGTGGCAGGACAGCCACGGACAATGAG. J is TRBJ2-1 and V is TRBV6-1; D might be TRBD1 (6 bases). The read ends 3 residues before the CDR3 terminus; that terminus is restored from the germline J gene. Germline V gene lookup returns CDR1 MNHNS and CDR2 SASEGT. Trimming took off 4 bases at V and 5 bases at J, with 15 bases between the two ends. The CDR3 sequence is 15 residues long.

CDR3 amino acids: CAWRGLGVEQFF. The DNA read from the CDR3 is TGTGCCTGGAGGGGACTGGGGGTTGAG. This chain connects TRBV30 to TRBJ2-1; TRBD2 is a possible D gene (6 bases). From the germline J gene comes the end of the CDR3, since the read stops 3 residues before it. The V gene lost 3 bases and the J gene lost 9 bases, with 12 bases spanning the gap. The CDR3 extends over 12 amino acids. The germline V gene has CDR1 GTSNPN and CDR2 SVGIG (reference sequence).

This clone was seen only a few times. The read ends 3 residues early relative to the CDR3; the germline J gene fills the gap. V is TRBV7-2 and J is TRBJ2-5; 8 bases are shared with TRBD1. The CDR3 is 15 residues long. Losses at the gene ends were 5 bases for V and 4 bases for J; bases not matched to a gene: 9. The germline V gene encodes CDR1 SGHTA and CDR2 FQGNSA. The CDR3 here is CASSLGQGKRETQYF. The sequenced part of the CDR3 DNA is TGTGCCAGCAGCCTCGGACAGGGAAAGCGAGAGACC.

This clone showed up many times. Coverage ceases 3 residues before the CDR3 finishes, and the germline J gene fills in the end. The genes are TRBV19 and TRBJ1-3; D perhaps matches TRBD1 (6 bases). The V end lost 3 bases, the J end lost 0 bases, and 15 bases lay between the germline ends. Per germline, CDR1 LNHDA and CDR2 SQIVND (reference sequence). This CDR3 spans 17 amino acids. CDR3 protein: CASSMGGGHHSGNTIYF. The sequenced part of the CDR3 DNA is TGTGCCAGTAGTATGGGAGGGGGACACCACTCTGGAAACACC.

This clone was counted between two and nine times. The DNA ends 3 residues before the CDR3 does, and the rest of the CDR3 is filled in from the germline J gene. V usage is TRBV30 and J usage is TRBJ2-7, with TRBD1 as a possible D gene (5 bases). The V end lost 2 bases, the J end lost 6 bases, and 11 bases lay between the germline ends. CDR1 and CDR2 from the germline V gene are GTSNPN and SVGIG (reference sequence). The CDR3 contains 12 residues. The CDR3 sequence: CAWSKGRFEQYF. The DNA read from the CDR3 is TGTGCCTGGAGTAAGGGGCGATTCGAG.

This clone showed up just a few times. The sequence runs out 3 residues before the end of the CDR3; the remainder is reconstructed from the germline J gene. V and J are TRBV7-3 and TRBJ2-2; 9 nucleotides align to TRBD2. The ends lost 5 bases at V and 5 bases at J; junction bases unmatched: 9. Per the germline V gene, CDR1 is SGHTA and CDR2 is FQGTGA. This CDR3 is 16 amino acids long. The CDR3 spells CASSPRWRGGTGELFF. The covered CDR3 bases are TGTGCCAGCAGCCCACGGTGGCGGGGGGGAACCGGGGAG.

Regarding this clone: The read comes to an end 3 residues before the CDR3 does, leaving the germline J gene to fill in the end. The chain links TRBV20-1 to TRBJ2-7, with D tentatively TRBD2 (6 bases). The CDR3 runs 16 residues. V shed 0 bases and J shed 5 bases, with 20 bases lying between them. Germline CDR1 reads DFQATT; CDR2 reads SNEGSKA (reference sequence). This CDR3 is CSARDGGNEGLNEQYF. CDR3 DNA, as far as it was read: TGCAGTGCTAGAGATGGGGGGAACGAGGGATTGAACGAG.

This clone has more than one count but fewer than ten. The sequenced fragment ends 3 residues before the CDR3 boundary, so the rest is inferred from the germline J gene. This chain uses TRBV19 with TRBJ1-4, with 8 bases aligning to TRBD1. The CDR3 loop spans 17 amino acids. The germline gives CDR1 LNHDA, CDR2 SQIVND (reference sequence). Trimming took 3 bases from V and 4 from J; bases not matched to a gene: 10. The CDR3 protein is CASSISGQDPFNEKLFF. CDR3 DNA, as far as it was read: TGTGCCAGTAGTATTTCGGGACAGGACCCCTTTAATGAAAAA.

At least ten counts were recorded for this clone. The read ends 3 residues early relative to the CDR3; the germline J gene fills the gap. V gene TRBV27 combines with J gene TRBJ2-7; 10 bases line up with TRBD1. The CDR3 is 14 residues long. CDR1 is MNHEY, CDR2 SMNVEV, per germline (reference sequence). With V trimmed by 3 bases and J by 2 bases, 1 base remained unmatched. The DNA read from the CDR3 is TGTGCCAGCAGTTTTGGGACAGGGGCCTACGAG. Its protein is CASSFGTGAYE. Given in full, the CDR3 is CASSFGTGAYEQYF.

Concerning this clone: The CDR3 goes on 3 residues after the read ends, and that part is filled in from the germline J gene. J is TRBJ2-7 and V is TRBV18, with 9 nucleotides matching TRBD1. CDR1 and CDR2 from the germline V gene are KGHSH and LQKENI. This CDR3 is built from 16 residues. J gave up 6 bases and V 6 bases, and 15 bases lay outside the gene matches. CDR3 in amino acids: CASSRPTGQGSGEQYF. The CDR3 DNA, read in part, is TGTGCCAGCTCGCGGCCGACGGGACAGGGTTCGGGCGAG.

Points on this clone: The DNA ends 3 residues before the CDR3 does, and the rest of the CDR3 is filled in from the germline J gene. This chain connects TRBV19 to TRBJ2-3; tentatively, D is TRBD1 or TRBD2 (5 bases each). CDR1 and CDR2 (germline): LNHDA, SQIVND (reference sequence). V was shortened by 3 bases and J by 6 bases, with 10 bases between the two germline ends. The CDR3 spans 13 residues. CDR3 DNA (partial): TGTGCCAGTAGTATTCGCAGGGAGGATACG. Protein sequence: CASSIRREDT. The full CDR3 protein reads CASSIRREDTQYF.

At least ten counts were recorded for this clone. Partial CDR3 DNA: TGTGCCAGCAGCTCCTTAGCGGGGGGGCTTAATGAG. Its translation: CASSSLAGGLNE. In full, the CDR3 is CASSSLAGGLNEQFF. The V gene is TRBV7-3, the J gene TRBJ2-1; 11 bases match TRBD2. The CDR3 end falls 3 residues outside the read, so it is completed with the germline J gene. The CDR3 consists of 15 residues. With 4 bases clipped from V and 7 bases from J, the junction kept 6 bases outside the gene matches. Germline V gene data show CDR1 as SGHTA and CDR2 as FQGTGA.

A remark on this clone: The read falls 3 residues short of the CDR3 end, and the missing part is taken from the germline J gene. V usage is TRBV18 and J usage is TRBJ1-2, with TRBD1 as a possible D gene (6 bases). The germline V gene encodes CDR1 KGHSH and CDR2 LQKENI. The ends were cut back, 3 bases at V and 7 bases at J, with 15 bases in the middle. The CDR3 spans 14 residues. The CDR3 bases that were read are TGTGCCAGCTCACCCGTCCTTACAGGGTTTGGC. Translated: CASSPVLTGFG. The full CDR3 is CASSPVLTGFGYTF.

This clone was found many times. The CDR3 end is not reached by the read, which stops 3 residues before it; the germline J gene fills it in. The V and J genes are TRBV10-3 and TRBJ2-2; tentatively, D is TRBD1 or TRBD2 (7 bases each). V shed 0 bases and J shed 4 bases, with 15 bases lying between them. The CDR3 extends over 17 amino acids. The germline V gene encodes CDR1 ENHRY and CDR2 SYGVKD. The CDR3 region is CAISESGGGRGTGELFF. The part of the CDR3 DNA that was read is TGTGCCATCAGTGAGTCGGGAGGGGGCAGGGGCACCGGGGAG.